This TCR beta chain was identified in a study of blood T cell repertoires in COVID-19. Participants were aged roughly 18 to 90 years, lived in 24 US areas, and enrolled virtually. Germline-derived CDR1 and CDR2 are MDHEN and SYDVKM. Trimming shortened V by 3 bases and J by 2 bases, and 11 bases separated the two germline ends. CDR3 size: 15 residues. The repertoire was sequenced with immunoSEQ multiplex PCR; TCRdb's copy has only in-frame clones and lacks some. The sample carries about 220,000 clones, about 86% recorded once. The V gene is TRBV28, the J gene TRBJ1-5; no clear D. Sequences were obtained from PBMCs or T cells enriched from blood (not recorded which). This clonotype originated in a woman between 50 and 59 years old with acute COVID-19. CDR3 sequence: CASSLAGSGNQPQHF. CDR3 DNA: TGTGCCAGCAGTTTGGCCGGGTCAGGCAATCAGCCCCAGCATTTT.